The clone carrying this TCR beta chain was seen a few times. The data belong to a study of blood T cells in healthy people across ages. In germline, CDR1 is SQVTM, CDR2 ANQGSEA. The CDR3 is made up of 18 amino acids. A J-beta primer mix and a sample-barcoded 5' primer were used in a second PCR of roughly 6 to 11 cycles. TCRdb fed the 5' RACE reads into MiXCR, producing one record per CDR3 protein. The sample records hundreds of thousands of distinct CDR3 sequences, 20% to 30% being singletons. A further study also used this sample, focusing on T cells of mothers and their children.

The receptor comes from a boy younger than 18 in good health. V and J are TRBV29-1 and TRBJ2-5; 14 bases map to TRBD2. Gene TRBJ2-7 matches the end of the DNA better, so the J call may be wrong. Sequences were obtained from blood. CDR3 DNA sequence: TGCAGCGTTACCGCCGGGGCCCAGGGACTAGCGGGAGAATACGAGCAGTACTTC. Its protein is CSVTAGAQGLAGEYEQYF.